A selection of T cell receptor beta chains follows, all from one sample in a study of response to subunit inactivated influenza vaccine. One entry per CDR3 protein, called by TCRdb with MiXCR from the RT-PCR reads. The sample contains some 520,000 distinct CDR3 sequences, 16% of which appear only once. The specimen comprised CD4+ T cells sorted from PBMCs, sampled roughly 24 months after vaccination. The origin of the receptors is a man aged 50 to 69 who received an inactivated influenza vaccine. The CDR3 runs from the conserved cysteine through the conserved F or W. The D gene is left open where the match is weak. Clone size is not always given. Where it is, it says once, few, many or a class for expanded clones.

J,size,V,D,DNA,CDR3
TRBJ2-5,-,TRBV20-1,TRBD2,TGCAGTGCTAGTACGACTAGCGGGAGAGGGCAGGAGACCCAGTACTTC,CSASTTSGRGQETQYF
TRBJ2-5,many,TRBV20-1,-,TGCAGTGCCGGGGGTTTCGGATCGTCGGGGGAGACCCAGTACTTC,CSAGGFGSSGETQYF
TRBJ2-1,-,TRBV19,TRBD2,TGTGCCAGTAGTCGACTAGCGGGGGGGTTCGATGAGCAGTTCTTC,CASSRLAGGFDEQFF
TRBJ2-1,-,TRBV6-1,TRBD2,TGTGCCAGCAGTCTAGCGGGAGGGACGGGCAATGAGCAGTTCTTC,CASSLAGGTGNEQFF
TRBJ2-7,once,TRBV7-2,-,TGTGCCAGCAGCTTAGCCGGGGGTTGGGCCAGGAGCTCCTACGAGCAGTACTTC,CASSLAGGWARSSYEQYF
TRBJ2-4,-,TRBV7-8,TRBD1,TGTGCCAGCAGCTCTGGACAGGGAGGCGACATTCAGTACTTC,CASSSGQGGDIQYF
TRBJ1-5,-,TRBV3-1,TRBD1,TGTGCCAGCAGCCAAGGGACAGGGTTGAGCAATCAGCCCCAGCATTTT,CASSQGTGLSNQPQHF
TRBJ1-6,once,TRBV19,-,TGTGCCAGTAGTATAGAGGCGTATAATTCACCCCTCCACTTT,CASSIEAYNSPLHF
TRBJ1-4,many,TRBV4-1,TRBD1,TGCGCCAGCAGCCAAACAGGGGCAGGAGCAACTAATGAAAAACTGTTTTTT,CASSQTGAGATNEKLFF
TRBJ2-2,many,TRBV12-3/TRBV12-4,TRBD2,TGTGCCAGCAGTTTTAGGCAGCGGGGGGGCTGGGGCGCCGGGGAGCTGTTTTTT,CASSFRQRGGWGAGELFF